This T cell receptor beta chain was obtained from a study of T cell repertoires and HLA-DP antigens (dated by TCRdb to 2017 to 2018). Concerning the study at large: The study used an in vitro model of CD4+ T cell alloreactivity against allogeneic HLA-DP presented by transduced HeLa cells. The two alloantigens modelled structurally similar versus dissimilar alloantigens, differing from self at one and about eleven peptide-binding groove amino acids, respectively. The three donors, two male and one female, ranged from the 18-to-29 to the 60-to-69 age band. On average, about 220 ng of DNA went in for sorted CD137+CD4+ samples, versus roughly 1.3 ug for pre-culture CD4+ samples. Broader findings and caveats from the paper: Limitations were identified as the inclusion of only a few donors, the use of a non-physiological HeLa antigen-presenting system, and the use of total CD4+ responder cells. Clones undetected before culture had an average cumulative frequency of roughly 36% against one allele versus more than 50% against the other. Clonality of sorted CD137+ cells was similar against both alloantigens (about 0.39) and much higher than in pre-culture samples (roughly 0.037). The naive and memory CD4+ repertoires were not analysed as separate populations.

TCRB CDR3 regions were amplified with the immunoSEQ multiplex PCR using forward primers for 54 TRBV segments and reverse primers for 13 TRBJ segments. Deep resolution, with a target of a few hundred thousand T cell genomes, was applied to the sequencing of pre-culture CD4+ samples. Sequencing of the amplicons on an Illumina HiSeq System generated 87 bp reads spanning the CDR3. Turning to the authors' computational methods: PCR and sequencing errors in the reads were corrected, and CDR3 regions were defined by aligning to IMGT reference sequences. Synthetic template pools were used to estimate the numbers of templates and unique rearrangements. Clonality was computed as 1 minus Pielou's evenness. Richness was estimated with the Daley-Smith estimator. Repertoire overlap was measured with Morisita's index. Clones found in cultured samples but undetected in the pre-culture repertoire of the corresponding donor were defined as low-abundance clones. TCRdb retrieved this table from immuneACCESS and kept in-frame rearrangements only. Not all clones are present; in checked studies, unresolved V genes account for under half, and no reason is known for the remainder. Clone size and V and J calls were adopted from that table, with D and trimming inferred from the DNA. The sample table contains 75,000 to 90,000 clones; only one count was recorded for about nine tenths of them. The ten most abundant clones make up roughly 1.6% of the sample.

The CDR3 measures 17 amino acids from cysteine to phenylalanine. Only the CDR3 portion is preserved as DNA: 51 bases, with reading frame beginning at the first base. CDR1 and CDR2 are drawn from the germline V gene: SGHVS, FQNEAQ. Trimming removed 1 base from V and 1 base from J; the gene matches leave 5 bases unexplained. Magnetic bead negative selection was used to isolate untouched CD4+ T cells from Ficoll-separated PBMC, with purity averaging approximately 98%. Untouched CD4+ T cells were isolated from Ficoll-separated PBMC with magnetic beads, reaching about 97.7% purity with negligible CD8+ contamination. Peripheral blood mononuclear cells came from the buffy coats of a few healthy blood donors, who served as the study's donors. CMV seronegative status was shared by all three donors. Genomic DNA was extracted with the DNeasy Blood & Tissue Kit. Genomic DNA from sorted CD137+CD4+ cells and from pre-culture CD4+ baseline samples of each subject was subjected to TCRB sequencing.

This clone was seen once. Its antigen remains undetermined. Base qualities are not provided; no much larger clone lies one nucleotide away. The chain joins TRBV7-8 to TRBJ1-4, with TRBD1 identical over 8 junction bases. The specimen sequenced was CD4+ T cells from PBMCs. This sequence was found in a man aged 50 to 59 in good health and CMV-seronegative. The nucleotide sequence is TGTGCCAGCAGCTTAGGTTTCAGGGGGCGAACTAATGAAAAACTGTTTTTT. Its coded protein is CASSLGFRGRTNEKLFF.